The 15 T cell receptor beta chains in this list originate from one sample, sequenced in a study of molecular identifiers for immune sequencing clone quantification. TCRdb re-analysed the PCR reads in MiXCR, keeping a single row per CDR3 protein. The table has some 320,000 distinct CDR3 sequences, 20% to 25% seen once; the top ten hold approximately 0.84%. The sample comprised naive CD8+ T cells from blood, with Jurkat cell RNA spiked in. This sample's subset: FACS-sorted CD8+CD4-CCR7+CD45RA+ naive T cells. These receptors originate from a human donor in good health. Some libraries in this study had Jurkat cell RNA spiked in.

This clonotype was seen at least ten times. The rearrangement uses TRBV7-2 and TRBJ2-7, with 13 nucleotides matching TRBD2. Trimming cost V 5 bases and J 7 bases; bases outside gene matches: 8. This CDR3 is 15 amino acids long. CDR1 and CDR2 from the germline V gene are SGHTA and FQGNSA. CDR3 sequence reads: CASSPRTSGSGEQYF. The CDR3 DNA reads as TGTGCCAGCAGCCCCCGGACTAGCGGGAGCGGGGAGCAGTACTTC. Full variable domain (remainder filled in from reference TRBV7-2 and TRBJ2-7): GAGVSQSPSNKVTEKGKDVELRCDPISGHTALYWYRQSLGQGLEFLIYFQGNSAPDKSGLPSDRFSAERTGGSVSTLTIQRTQQEDSAVYLCASSPRTSGSGEQYFGPGTRLTVT.

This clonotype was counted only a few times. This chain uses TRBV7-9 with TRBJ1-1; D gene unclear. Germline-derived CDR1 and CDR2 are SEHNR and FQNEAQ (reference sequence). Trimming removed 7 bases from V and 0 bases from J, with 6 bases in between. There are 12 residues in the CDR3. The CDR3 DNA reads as TGTGCCAGCAACTTGGTGAACACTGAAGCTTTCTTT. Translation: CASNLVNTEAFF.

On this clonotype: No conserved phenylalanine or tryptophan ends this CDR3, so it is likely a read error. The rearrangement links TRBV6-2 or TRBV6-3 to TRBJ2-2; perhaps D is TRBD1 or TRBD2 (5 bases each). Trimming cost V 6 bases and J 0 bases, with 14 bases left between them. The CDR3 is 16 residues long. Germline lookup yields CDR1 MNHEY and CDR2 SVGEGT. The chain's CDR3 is CASSHGDPTNTGELFS. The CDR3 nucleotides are TGTGCCAGCAGCCACGGGGACCCAACGAACACCGGGGAGCTGTTTTCT.

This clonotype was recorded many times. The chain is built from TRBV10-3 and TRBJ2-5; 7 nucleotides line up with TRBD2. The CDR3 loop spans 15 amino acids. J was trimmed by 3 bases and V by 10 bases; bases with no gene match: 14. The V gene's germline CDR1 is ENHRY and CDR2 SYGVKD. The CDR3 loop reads CATKPGTGGEETQYF. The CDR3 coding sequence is TGTGCCACCAAACCCGGGACGGGAGGAGAAGAGACCCAGTACTTC.

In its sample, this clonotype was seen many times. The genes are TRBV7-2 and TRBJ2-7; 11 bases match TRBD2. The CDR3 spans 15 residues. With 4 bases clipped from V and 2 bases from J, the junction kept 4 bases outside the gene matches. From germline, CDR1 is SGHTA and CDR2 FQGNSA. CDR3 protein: CASSSLAGVPYEQYF. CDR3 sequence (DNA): TGTGCCAGCAGCTCACTAGCGGGGGTCCCCTACGAGCAGTACTTC.

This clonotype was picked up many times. The CDR3 coding sequence is TGTGCCTGGAGTGAAGACAGATTCAATCAGCCCCAGCATTTT. Its protein is CAWSEDRFNQPQHF. The V and J genes are TRBV30 and TRBJ1-5; TRBD1 might be the D (5 bases). Germline CDR1 reads GTSNPN; CDR2 reads SVGIG (reference sequence). Trimming shortened V by 1 base and J by 3 bases, and 10 bases separated the two germline ends. The length of the CDR3 is 14 residues. Drawing the rest from reference TRBV30 and TRBJ1-5, the complete variable domain is SQTIHQWPATLVQPVGSPLSLECTVEGTSNPNLYWYRQAAGRGLQLLFYSVGIGQISSEVPQNLSASRPQDRQFILSSKKLLLSDSGFYLCAWSEDRFNQPQHFGDGTRLSIL.

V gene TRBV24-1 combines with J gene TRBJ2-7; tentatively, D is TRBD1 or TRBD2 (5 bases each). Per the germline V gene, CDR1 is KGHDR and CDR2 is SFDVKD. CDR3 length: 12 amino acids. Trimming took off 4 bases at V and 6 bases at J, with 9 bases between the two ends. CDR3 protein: CATSEKGREQYF. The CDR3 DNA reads TGTGCCACCAGTGAAAAGGGACGCGAGCAGTACTTC.

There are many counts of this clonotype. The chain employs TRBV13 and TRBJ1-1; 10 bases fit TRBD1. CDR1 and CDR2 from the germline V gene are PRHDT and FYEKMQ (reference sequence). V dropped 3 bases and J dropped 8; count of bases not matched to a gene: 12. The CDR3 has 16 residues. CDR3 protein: CASSFLDRGRIGEAFF. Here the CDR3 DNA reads TGTGCCAGCAGCTTCCTGGACAGGGGGAGAATAGGGGAAGCTTTCTTT.

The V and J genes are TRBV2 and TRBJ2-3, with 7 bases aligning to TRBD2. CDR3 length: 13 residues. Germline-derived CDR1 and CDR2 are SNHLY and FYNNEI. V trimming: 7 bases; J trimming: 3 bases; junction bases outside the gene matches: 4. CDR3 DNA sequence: TGTGCCAGCACCGGACTAGGAACAGATACGCAGTATTTT. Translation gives CASTGLGTDTQYF.

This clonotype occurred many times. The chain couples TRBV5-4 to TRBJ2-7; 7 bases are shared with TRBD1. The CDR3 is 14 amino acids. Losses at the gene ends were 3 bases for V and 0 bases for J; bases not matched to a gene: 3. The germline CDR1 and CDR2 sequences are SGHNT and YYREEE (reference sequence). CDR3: CASSSRDSSYEQYF. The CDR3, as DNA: TGTGCCAGCAGCTCCCGGGACAGCTCCTACGAGCAGTACTTC.

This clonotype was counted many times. CDR3 protein: CASTIPGTASTEAFF. The CDR3 region has the DNA TGTGCCAGCACTATCCCGGGGACCGCTTCCACTGAAGCTTTCTTT. V gene TRBV7-9 combines with J gene TRBJ1-1, with D possibly matching TRBD1 (5 bases). This CDR3 has 15 residues. CDR1 is SEHNR, CDR2 FQNEAQ, per germline (reference sequence). Trimming took 7 bases from V and 4 from J, leaving 19 bases between them. The complete variable domain, with remaining parts taken from reference TRBV7-9 and TRBJ1-1, reads DTGVSQNPRHKITKRGQNVTFRCDPISEHNRLYWYRQTLGQGPEFLTYFQNEAQLEKSRLLSDRFSAERPKGSFSTLEIQRTEQGDSAMYLCASTIPGTASTEAFFGQGTRLTVV.

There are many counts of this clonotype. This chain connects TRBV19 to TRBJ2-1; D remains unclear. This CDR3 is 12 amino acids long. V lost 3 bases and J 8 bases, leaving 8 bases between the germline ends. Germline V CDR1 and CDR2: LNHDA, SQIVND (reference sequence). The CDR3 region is CASSITGYEQFF. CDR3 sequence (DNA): TGTGCCAGTAGTATCACCGGCTATGAGCAGTTCTTC.

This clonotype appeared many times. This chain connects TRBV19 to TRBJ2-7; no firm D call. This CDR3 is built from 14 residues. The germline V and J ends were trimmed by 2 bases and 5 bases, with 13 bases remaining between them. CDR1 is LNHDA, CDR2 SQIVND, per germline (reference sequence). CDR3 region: CASSINSLPHEQYF. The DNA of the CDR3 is TGTGCCAGTAGTATAAACAGCCTGCCCCACGAGCAGTACTTC.

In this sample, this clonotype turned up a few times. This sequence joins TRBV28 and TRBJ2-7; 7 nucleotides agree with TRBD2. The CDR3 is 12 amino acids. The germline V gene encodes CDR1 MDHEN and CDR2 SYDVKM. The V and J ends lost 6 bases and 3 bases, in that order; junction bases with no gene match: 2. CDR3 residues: CASRASGYEQYF. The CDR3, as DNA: TGTGCCAGCAGGGCTAGCGGCTACGAGCAGTACTTC. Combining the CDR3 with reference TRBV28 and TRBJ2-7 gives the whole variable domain DVKVTQSSRYLVKRTGEKVFLECVQDMDHENMFWYRQDPGLGLRLIYFSYDVKMKEKGDIPEGYSVSREKKERFSLILESASTNQTSMYLCASRASGYEQYFGPGTRLTVT.

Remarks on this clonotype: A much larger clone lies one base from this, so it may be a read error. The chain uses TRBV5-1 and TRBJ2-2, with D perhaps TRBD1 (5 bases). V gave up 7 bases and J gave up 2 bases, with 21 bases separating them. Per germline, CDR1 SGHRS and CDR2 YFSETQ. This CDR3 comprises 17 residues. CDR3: CASGPPVRTLNTGELFF. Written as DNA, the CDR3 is TGCGCCAGCGGCCCCCCCGTCAGGACACTAAACACCGGGGAGCTGTTTTTT.